This TCR beta chain is drawn from a study of T cells after yellow fever vaccination (dated by TCRdb to between 2017 and 2020). Turning to the overall study: Libraries from fractions with low cell numbers were prepared with the SMART-Seq v4 Ultra Low Input RNA kit. To track T-cell clones before and after primary and booster YFV17D yellow fever vaccination, bulk TCR alpha and beta repertoires were sequenced longitudinally. Two healthy male donors, one aged 18 to 30 and one aged 30 to 40 years, were included in the cohort. Bulk PBMC replicates and cell subsets were isolated from blood drawn at multiple timepoints before and after both primary and secondary immunization.

Results the study describes overall, beyond this receptor: After the booster, most of the clones that had expanded following primary vaccination were detected again (approximately 96% of CD4 and 88% of CD8), which suggests that memory was broadly maintained. The secondary T-cell response was weaker than the primary response but faster, peaking on day 5 instead of day 15. A small fraction of clonotypes appeared in both the CD4 and CD8 compartments, likely as a result of convergent recombination. FACS-sorted repertoires could contain abundant contaminating clonotypes from the bulk population, so computational filtering was required. The study included only a couple of donors, which limits how far the findings can be generalized.

The treatment or condition label corresponds to: live attenuated yellow fever vaccine strain. A standard Ficoll-Paque protocol was used to isolate PBMCs from peripheral blood. CD4 and CD8 T-cell fractions were isolated with Dynabeads CD4 and CD8 positive selection kits. TriZol was used to extract RNA from bulk PBMCs, from CD4 and CD8 fractions, and from dextramer-positive and dextramer-negative fractions. This clonotype has only a few counts. What antigen it recognizes has not been identified. The record has no base qualities; no much larger clone is one base away. TCRdb shows the sequencer as Illumina NovaSeq 6000. TCR cDNA was made using 5'RACE template switching, a step that added a universal primer site and unique molecular identifiers. Priming of cDNA synthesis was performed from both the TCR alpha and TCR beta constant segments. Libraries were amplified in two PCR steps, with sample barcodes and sequencing adapters added in the second step. Sequencing of libraries was performed on Illumina HiSeq 2500 (2x100 bp) or NovaSeq (2x150 bp). Per the source publication's procedure: MIGEC was used to demultiplex reads and collapse the reads into UMI consensus sequences, and MiXCR was used for V(D)J alignment. Clonotypes responding to the vaccine were identified with edgeR on replicate PBMC samples, with the criteria of FDR below 0.01 and a log2 fold change above 5 up to day 15. Each bulk clonotype was labeled CD4 or CD8 based on which sequenced repertoire, CD4 or CD8, contained the clonotype at higher abundance. TCRdb trimmed public reads at Q25 via fastp, called clones via MiXCR and kept in-frame beta chains. Rows with one shared CDR3 protein collapse into an entry with the most common genes and DNA. The V and J calls were determined by TCRdb, not by the authors. The sample has 100,000 to 150,000 distinct CDR3 sequences on record, approximately 8.4% of them singletons. About 40% of the sample goes to the ten largest clones.

This material consisted of CD8+ T cells sorted from PBMCs, taken on the day of the yellow fever booster vaccination. This clonotype was sampled from a man in his late teens or twenties who received the YFV17D yellow fever vaccine.

CDR3 sequence: CASSQVIPLAGGPSGELFF. The nucleotide sequence is TGCGCCAGCAGCCAAGTAATCCCACTAGCGGGGGGGCCCTCAGGGGAGCTGTTTTTT. The chain employs TRBV4-1 and TRBJ2-2, and 13 junctional nucleotides match TRBD2. The CDR3 runs 19 residues from the cysteine to the phenylalanine. Kept here is only the CDR3 DNA, which spans 57 bases and is read in frame from base 1. Germline trimming amounts to 1 base on V and 8 bases on J, with 13 as the count of junction bases outside the gene matches. The germline V gene specifies MGHRA as CDR1 and YSYEKL as CDR2.